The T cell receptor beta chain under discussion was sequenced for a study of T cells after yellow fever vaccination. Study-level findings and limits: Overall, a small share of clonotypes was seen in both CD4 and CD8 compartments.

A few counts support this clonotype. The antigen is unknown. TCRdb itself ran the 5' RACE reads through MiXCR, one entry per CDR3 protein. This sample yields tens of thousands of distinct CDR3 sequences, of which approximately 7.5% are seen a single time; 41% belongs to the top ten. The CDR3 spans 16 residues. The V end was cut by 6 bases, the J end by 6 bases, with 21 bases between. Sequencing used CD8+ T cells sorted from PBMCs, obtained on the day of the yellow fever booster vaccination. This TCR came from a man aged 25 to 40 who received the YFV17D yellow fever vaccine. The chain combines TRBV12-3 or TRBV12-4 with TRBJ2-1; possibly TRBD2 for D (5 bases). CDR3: CASSPPSGSVPNEQFF. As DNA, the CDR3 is TGTGCCAGCAGCCCGCCAAGCGGAAGTGTCCCCAATGAGCAGTTCTTC.